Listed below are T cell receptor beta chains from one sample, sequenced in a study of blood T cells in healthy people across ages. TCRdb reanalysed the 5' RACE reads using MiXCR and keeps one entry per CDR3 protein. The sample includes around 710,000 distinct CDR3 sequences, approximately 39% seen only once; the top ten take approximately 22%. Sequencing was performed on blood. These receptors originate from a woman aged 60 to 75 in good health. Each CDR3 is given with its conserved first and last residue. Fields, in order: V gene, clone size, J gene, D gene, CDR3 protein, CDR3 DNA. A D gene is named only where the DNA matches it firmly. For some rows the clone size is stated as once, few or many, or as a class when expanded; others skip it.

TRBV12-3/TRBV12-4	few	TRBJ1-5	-	CASSRSGGRYNQPQHF	TGTGCCAGCAGTAGGTCAGGTGGGAGATACAATCAGCCCCAGCATTTT
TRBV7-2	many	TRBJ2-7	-	CASSLPGPYEQYF	TGTGCCAGCAGCTTACCTGGGCCCTACGAGCAGTACTTC
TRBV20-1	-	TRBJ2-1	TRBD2	CSAHWTSYTYNEQFF	TGCAGTGCCCACTGGACTAGCTACACCTACAATGAGCAGTTCTTC
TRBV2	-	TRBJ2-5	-	CAIMRSQETQYF	TGTGCCATCATGCGATCGCAAGAGACCCAGTACTTC
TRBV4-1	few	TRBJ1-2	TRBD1	CASSQEQGANYGYTF	TGCGCCAGCAGCCAAGAGCAGGGGGCTAACTATGGCTACACCTTC
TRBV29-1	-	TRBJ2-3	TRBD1	CSYCQTGEAADTQYF	TGCAGCTATTGCCAGACAGGGGAAGCGGCAGATACGCAGTATTTT
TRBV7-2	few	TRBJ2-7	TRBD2	CASTNAPGLAGAYEQYF	TGTGCCAGCACAAACGCACCGGGACTAGCGGGAGCCTACGAGCAGTACTTC
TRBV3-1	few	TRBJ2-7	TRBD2	CASSQGTGGRRPYEQYF	TGTGCCAGCAGCCAAGGAACGGGGGGGCGTAGGCCCTACGAGCAGTACTTC
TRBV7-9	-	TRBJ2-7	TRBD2	CASSTSGYEQYF	TGTGCCAGCAGCACTAGCGGGTACGAGCAGTACTTC
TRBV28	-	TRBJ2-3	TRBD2	CASSPAGLAGVDTQYF	TGTGCCAGCAGTCCCGCGGGACTAGCGGGAGTAGATACGCAGTATTTT
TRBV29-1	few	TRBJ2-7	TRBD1	CSVGTGFSEQYF	TGCAGCGTAGGGACAGGGTTTTCCGAGCAGTACTTC
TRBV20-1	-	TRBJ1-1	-	CSARDGGRGRTEAFF	TGCAGTGCTAGAGATGGGGGCAGGGGTAGGACTGAAGCTTTCTTT
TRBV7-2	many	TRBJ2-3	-	CASSFGGPGTDTQYF	TGTGCCAGCAGCTTCGGGGGACCGGGCACAGATACGCAGTATTTT
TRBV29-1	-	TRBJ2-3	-	CSVEELTREDTQYF	TGCAGCGTTGAAGAACTCACCCGGGAGGATACGCAGTATTTT
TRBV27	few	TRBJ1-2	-	CASSLSSRNTYGYTF	TGTGCCAGCAGTTTATCGTCCAGAAACACCTATGGCTACACCTTC
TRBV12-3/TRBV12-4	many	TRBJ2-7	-	CASLPALGHSYEQYF	TGTGCCAGCCTCCCCGCCTTAGGCCACTCCTACGAGCAGTACTTC
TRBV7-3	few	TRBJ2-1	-	CASSLLAYNEQFF	TGTGCCAGCAGCTTATTAGCCTACAATGAGCAGTTCTTC
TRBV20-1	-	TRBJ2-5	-	CCAREPRGRFQETQYF	TGCTGTGCCAGAGAACCCCGGGGGAGGTTCCAAGAGACCCAGTACTTC
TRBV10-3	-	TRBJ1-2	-	CAISFTGTWIDGYTF	TGTGCCATCAGTTTCACCGGGACATGGATTGATGGCTACACCTTC
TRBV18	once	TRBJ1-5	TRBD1	CASSPQQGADNQPQHF	TGTGCCAGCTCACCGCAACAGGGGGCCGACAATCAGCCCCAGCATTTT
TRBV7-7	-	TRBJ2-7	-	CASSLTHNNEQYF	TGTGCTAGCAGCTTAACACATAACAATGAGCAGTACTTC
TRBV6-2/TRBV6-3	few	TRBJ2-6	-	CASSYEEAGANVLTF	TGTGCCAGCAGTTACGAGGAGGCTGGGGCCAACGTCCTGACTTTC
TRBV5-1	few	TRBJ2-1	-	CATKKGVSYNEQFF	TGCGCCACCAAAAAGGGAGTAAGCTACAATGAGCAGTTCTTC
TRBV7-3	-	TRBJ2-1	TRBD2	CASSLHGLAINEQFF	TGTGCCAGCAGCTTACATGGACTAGCGATCAATGAGCAGTTCTTC
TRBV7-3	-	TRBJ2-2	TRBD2	CASSPGTRTGELFF	TGTGCCAGCAGTCCCGGGACTAGAACCGGGGAGCTGTTTTTT